The 22 T cell receptor beta chains below come from one sample, sequenced in a study of cytomegalovirus exposure and HLA in healthy donors (dated by TCRdb to 2017 to 2019). Preparation of the library involved the immunoSEQ multiplex PCR assay. Drawn from immuneACCESS, this table holds only the in-frame rearrangements with V and J called that TCRdb kept. Clones are partly lost; checked studies trace under half to an unresolved V gene and leave the rest unexplained. The sample records fewer than 70,000 clones, 85% to 95% of which are singletons. In total, the top ten clones hold under 6.5% of the sample. Sequenced: PBMCs. All receptors come from a woman aged 18-29 years in good health and CMV-seropositive.

This chain uses TRBV9 with TRBJ1-2, with 11 bases fitting TRBD1. The CDR3 runs to 14 residues. The V and J ends lost 4 bases and 6 bases, in that order; junction bases with no gene match: 5. CDR1 is SGDLS, CDR2 YYNGEE, per germline. CDR3 residues: CASSRGQGEDGYTF. The CDR3 nucleotides are TGTGCCAGCAGCCGGGGACAGGGGGAGGATGGCTACACCTTC.

This chain uses TRBV19 with TRBJ2-2; a possible D gene is TRBD1 (6 bases). V was pared by 6 bases and J by 7 bases, with 18 bases between. CDR1 is LNHDA and CDR2 is SQIVND in the germline V gene (reference sequence). This CDR3 comprises 15 residues. The CDR3 sequence: CASSPRTALYGELFF. The CDR3 DNA reads TGTGCCAGTAGCCCCCGGACAGCCCTTTACGGGGAGCTGTTTTTT.

The chain has TRBV6-5 and TRBJ1-2; 8 bases map to TRBD1. The germline CDR1 and CDR2 sequences are MNHEY and SVGAGI. This CDR3 spans 14 amino acids. The V segment lost 4 bases and the J segment 2 bases; nucleotides outside the gene matches: 3. The CDR3 region is CASSLGQDNYGYTF. CDR3 bases: TGTGCCAGCAGTTTGGGACAGGACAACTATGGCTACACCTTC.

The gene calls are TRBV15 and TRBJ2-5; 7 bases are a match to TRBD2. Looked up from germline, CDR1 is LNHNV and CDR2 is YYDKDF (reference sequence). Trimming at V came to 0 bases and at J to 5 bases, leaving 9 bases not matched to a gene. This CDR3 spans 16 amino acids. The CDR3 is CATSRDLMVGGETQYF. The CDR3 DNA follows: TGTGCCACCAGCAGAGATCTGATGGTGGGGGGGGAGACCCAGTACTTC.

This chain uses TRBV5-1 with TRBJ2-3, with D possibly being TRBD2 (6 bases). The germline V gene encodes CDR1 SGHRS and CDR2 YFSETQ. Trimming removed 3 bases from V and 5 bases from J, with 10 bases in between. This CDR3 region has 13 residues. CDR3 coding DNA: TGCGCCAGCAGCTCGGTCGGGGGAGATACGCAGTATTTT. This translates into CASSSVGGDTQYF.

The chain carries TRBV19 and TRBJ2-1; 9 bases agree with TRBD1. Losses at the gene ends were 7 bases for V and 3 bases for J; bases not matched to a gene: 7. Germline CDR1 and CDR2: LNHDA and SQIVND (reference sequence). The CDR3 contains 15 residues. CDR3 sequence: CASTSDRGYYNEQFF. CDR3 nucleotides: TGTGCCAGTACTTCCGACAGGGGGTACTACAATGAGCAGTTCTTC.

The chain employs TRBV9 and TRBJ2-5, with 7 bases identical to TRBD1. J gave up 5 bases and V 5 bases, and 15 bases lay outside the gene matches. The CDR3 sequence is 16 residues long. Germline CDR1 SGDLS, CDR2 YYNGEE. The CDR3 reads CASSPNIRDRAETQYF. CDR3 DNA sequence: TGTGCCAGCAGTCCTAATATCCGGGACAGAGCCGAGACCCAGTACTTC.

This clone was observed once. This chain links TRBV18 with TRBJ2-4; possibly TRBD2 for D (6 bases). Germline assignment: CDR1 KGHSH and CDR2 LQKENI. CDR3 length: 14 residues. Between the trimmed V and J ends, which lost 3 bases and 9 bases, there was a span of 15 bases. The CDR3 DNA is TGTGCCAGCTCACCTCCGTCCTCCGGGGGCATTCAGTACTTC. This translates into CASSPPSSGGIQYF.

CDR3 region: CASSPLLAGSYNEQFF. The CDR3 nucleotides are TGCGCCAGCAGCCCCCTACTGGCGGGCTCCTACAATGAGCAGTTCTTC. The J gene is TRBJ2-1, the V gene TRBV4-1, with D perhaps matching TRBD2 (5 bases). Trimming cost V 4 bases and J 0 bases, with 13 bases left between them. The CDR3 runs to 16 residues. Per germline, CDR1 MGHRA and CDR2 YSYEKL.

The chain joins TRBV10-3 to TRBJ1-6, with a weak D call TRBD1 (5 bases). With 3 bases removed from V and 7 bases from J, the gap between germline ends came to 7 bases. The CDR3 extends over 13 amino acids. Germline lookup yields CDR1 ENHRY and CDR2 SYGVKD. The DNA for the CDR3 is TGTGCCATCAGTGACAGGGAAAATTCACCCCTCCACTTT. Translating gives CAISDRENSPLHF.

The chain is built from TRBV27 and TRBJ2-1, with 11 bases lining up with TRBD1. The CDR3 covers 16 residues. Germline V CDR1 and CDR2: MNHEY, SMNVEV (reference sequence). The V and J ends lost 5 bases and 3 bases, in that order; junction bases with no gene match: 6. As DNA, the CDR3 is TGTGCCAGCAGTGCTGGACAGGGGGCCGGCTACAATGAGCAGTTCTTC. It encodes CASSAGQGAGYNEQFF.

The chain employs TRBV2 and TRBJ2-3; 7 positions match TRBD1. Germline V gene data show CDR1 as SNHLY and CDR2 as FYNNEI. The V segment lost 8 bases and the J segment 2 bases; nucleotides outside the gene matches: 4. The CDR3 has 13 amino acids. The CDR3 sequence: CASRDRHTDTQYF. CDR3 sequence (DNA): TGTGCCAGCCGGGACAGACACACAGATACGCAGTATTTT.

The chain combines TRBV10-1 with TRBJ1-1; 11 positions match TRBD1. Per the germline V gene, CDR1 is WNHNN and CDR2 is SYGVQD (reference sequence). The ends lost 5 bases at V and 2 bases at J; junction bases unmatched: 10. The CDR3 runs 17 residues. CDR3: CASSRHWDRGVNTEAFF. As DNA, the CDR3 is TGCGCCAGCAGTCGACATTGGGACAGGGGGGTCAACACTGAAGCTTTCTTT.

The chain has TRBV10-3 and TRBJ1-6; TRBD1 is a possible D gene (6 bases). Per germline, CDR1 ENHRY and CDR2 SYGVKD. This CDR3 has 13 residues. Between the trimmed V and J ends, which lost 3 bases and 8 bases, there was a span of 8 bases. The CDR3: CAISEQGDSPLHF. In nucleotides, the CDR3 is TGTGCCATCAGTGAACAGGGTGATTCACCCCTCCACTTT.

This rearrangement joins TRBV28 to TRBJ1-5; 10 bases line up with TRBD1. V was pared by 7 bases and J by 4 bases, with 10 bases of the junction left unmatched. From germline, CDR1 is MDHEN and CDR2 SYDVKM. This CDR3 region has 16 residues. Written as DNA, the CDR3 is TGTGCCAGCACAACCCGGAAGGGACAGGGGAATCAGCCCCAGCATTTT. This sequence encodes CASTTRKGQGNQPQHF.

This chain links TRBV19 with TRBJ2-6; tentatively, D is TRBD2 (6 bases). V lost 4 bases and J 0 bases, leaving 7 bases between the germline ends. Germline CDR1 reads LNHDA; CDR2 reads SQIVND (reference sequence). CDR3 length: 15 amino acids. Here the CDR3 DNA reads TGTGCCAGTAGTAATAGCGGCTCTGGGGCCAACGTCCTGACTTTC. Translated, it gives CASSNSGSGANVLTF.

The genes are TRBV30 and TRBJ1-2; 11 positions agree with TRBD1. The CDR3 covers 14 residues. Germline lookup yields CDR1 GTSNPN and CDR2 SVGIG (reference sequence). The ends lost 1 base at V and 6 bases at J; junction bases unmatched: 4. Here the CDR3 reads CAWSDGTGGDGYTF. In nucleotides, the CDR3 is TGTGCCTGGAGTGACGGGACAGGGGGTGATGGCTACACCTTC.

Concerning this clone: At one boundary the junction diverges from the germline segment, which might be a read error. Different DNA sequences within this sample yield the same CDR3. This chain uses TRBV7-8 with TRBJ2-7, with TRBD1 matching over 8 bases. The germline V gene encodes CDR1 SGHVS and CDR2 FQNEAQ. The CDR3 is made up of 15 amino acids. The CDR3 nucleotides read TGTGCCAGCAGCCGACAGGGGCCGGGCTCCTACGAGCAGTACTTT. Protein sequence: CASSRQGPGSYEQYF. The full variable domain, rest sourced from reference TRBV7-8 and TRBJ2-7, is GAGVSQSPRYKVAKRGQDVALRCDPISGHVSLFWYQQALGQGPEFLTYFQNEAQLDKSGLPSDRFFAERPEGSVSTLKIQRTQQEDSAVYLCASSRQGPGSYEQYFGPGTRLTVT.

The genes are TRBV4-1 and TRBJ2-5; tentatively, D is TRBD1 (6 bases). The length of the CDR3 is 16 residues. The V gene lost 1 base and the J gene lost 2 bases, with 14 bases spanning the gap. The germline gives CDR1 MGHRA, CDR2 YSYEKL. The CDR3 is CASSQARGYLQETQYF. Written as DNA, the CDR3 is TGCGCCAGCAGCCAAGCGAGGGGGTATCTGCAAGAGACCCAGTACTTC.

The genes are TRBV7-2 and TRBJ2-2; 9 bases are a match to TRBD2. This CDR3 contains 15 residues. Trimming at V came to 5 bases and at J to 4 bases, leaving 5 bases not matched to a gene. The germline V gene encodes CDR1 SGHTA and CDR2 FQGNSA. CDR3 sequence (DNA): TGTGCCAGCAGCACTCGACTAGCGGCCACCGGGGAGCTGTTTTTT. Translating it yields CASSTRLAATGELFF.

The rearrangement links TRBV19 to TRBJ2-5; TRBD1 matches 9 bases. Germline CDR1 reads LNHDA; CDR2 reads SQIVND (reference sequence). With V trimmed by 6 bases and J by 5 bases, 10 bases remained unmatched. This CDR3 has 15 amino acids. The CDR3 reads CASSRAGQGRETQYF. The DNA of the CDR3 is TGTGCCAGTAGCCGGGCGGGACAGGGTCGCGAGACCCAGTACTTC.

V is TRBV13 and J is TRBJ2-7, with TRBD2 matching 8 bases. Germline V gives CDR1 PRHDT, CDR2 FYEKMQ (reference sequence). The CDR3 is 15 residues long. Trimming cost V 7 bases and J 1 base; bases outside gene matches: 9. Written as DNA, the CDR3 is TGTGCCAGCACCTTTGCAAGCGGGAGTTCCTACGAGCAGTACTTC. Its translation: CASTFASGSSYEQYF.